The 2 T cell receptor beta chains below were found in one sample sequenced in a study of blood T cells in healthy people across ages. A second PCR, run for roughly 7 to 12 cycles, used a sample-barcoded 5' primer plus a J-beta primer mix. TCRdb used MiXCR to reprocess the 5' RACE reads, holding one entry per CDR3 protein. The table records approximately 1,700,000 distinct CDR3 sequences, 35% to 50% of them present only once. Sequencing input: blood. The receptors come from a human donor in good health.

This clonotype was seen only once. This chain connects TRBV10-3 to TRBJ1-1; no definite D call. The CDR3 length is 13 residues. Germline values: CDR1 ENHRY, CDR2 SYGVKD. V lost 8 bases and J 0 bases, leaving 10 bases between the germline ends. In DNA, the CDR3 is TGTGCCATCTTAAACACGATGAACACTGAAGCTTTCTTT. Translating gives CAILNTMNTEAFF.

This clonotype was recorded many times. CDR3 amino acids: CASSLRGRGTEAFF. The CDR3 DNA reads as TGTGCCAGCAGCTTGAGGGGGCGAGGTACTGAAGCTTTCTTT. The chain employs TRBV7-3 and TRBJ1-1, with 7 positions matching TRBD1. The CDR3 covers 14 residues. V gave up 3 bases and J gave up 5 bases; unmatched junction bases: 6. Germline assignment: CDR1 SGHTA and CDR2 FQGTGA. Based on the CDR3 plus reference TRBV7-3 and TRBJ1-1, the full variable domain is GAGVSQTPSNKVTEKGKYVELRCDPISGHTALYWYRQSLGQGPEFLIYFQGTGAADDSGLPNDRFFAVRPEGSVSTLKIQRTERGDSAVYLCASSLRGRGTEAFFGQGTRLTVV.